This T cell receptor (beta chain) is from a study of T-cell memory formation after mild COVID-19. Study-wide results and limits: Some clones that responded were present in memory (sampled pre-infection), which suggests cross-reactive memory joined. Confirmation of SARS-CoV-2 specificity was lacking for second-wave clones peaking day 37.

To note about this clonotype: No antigen is known for it.

Trimming removed 8 bases from V and 1 base from J, with 8 bases in between. There are 12 residues in the CDR3. TCRdb independently ran MiXCR on the 5' RACE reads; one entry per CDR3 protein. The sample holds a few hundred thousand distinct CDR3 sequences; approximately 9% are singletons and the top ten take 20% to 25%. The sequenced material came from PBMCs or a T cell subset sorted from them (not recorded which). The chain carries TRBV23-1 and TRBJ2-5; D unclear. TRBV23-1 is an ORF, and what it does is uncertain. This clonotype was sampled from a man aged 18 to 30 who had mild COVID-19 (a few samples of this study predate the infection). Cell type and time point are not known. Here the CDR3 DNA reads TGCGCCAGCCTGGGGATCCAAGAGACCCAGTACTTC. This translates into CASLGIQETQYF.